Following are 20 T cell receptor beta chains from one sample sequenced in a study of cytomegalovirus exposure and HLA in healthy donors. 60 Vbeta and 13 Jbeta primers were used in PCR. Using immunoSEQ multiplex PCR, the repertoire was profiled, and TCRdb retains in-frame clones only, with some absent. The sample shows 200,000 to 250,000 clones, 83% of them seen only once. Sequencing used PBMCs. Receptor source: a girl under 18 in good health and CMV-seronegative.

The chain carries TRBV7-9 and TRBJ2-1; TRBD2 agrees at 13 bases. The J segment lost 7 bases and the V segment lost 4 bases, leaving 4 bases of the junction unmatched. Germline CDR1 is SEHNR and CDR2 is FQNEAQ (reference sequence). The CDR3 consists of 15 residues. The CDR3 DNA is TGTGCCAGCAGCTCAACTAGCGGGAGGGGAAATGAGCAGTTCTTC. This sequence encodes CASSSTSGRGNEQFF. The complete variable domain, with remaining parts taken from reference TRBV7-9 and TRBJ2-1, reads DTGVSQNPRHKITKRGQNVTFRCDPISEHNRLYWYRQTLGQGPEFLTYFQNEAQLEKSRLLSDRFSAERPKGSFSTLEIQRTEQGDSAMYLCASSSTSGRGNEQFFGPGTRLTVL.

A single count supports this clone. The rearrangement links TRBV6-6 to TRBJ2-6; 8 bases agree with TRBD1. The junction had 4 bases not matched to a gene; V was cut back by 7 bases and J by 2 bases. Per the germline V gene, CDR1 is MNHNY and CDR2 is SVGAGI (reference sequence). CDR3 length: 15 amino acids. CDR3 bases: TGTGCCAGCACTCGACAGGGGACTGGGGCCAACGTCCTGACTTTC. Amino acids: CASTRQGTGANVLTF.

The V and J genes are TRBV5-1 and TRBJ1-4; possible D gene TRBD1, 6 bases. Germline values: CDR1 SGHRS, CDR2 YFSETQ. Between the trimmed V and J ends, which lost 4 bases and 6 bases, there was a span of 16 bases. The CDR3 is 15 amino acids. DNA for the CDR3: TGCGCCAGCAGCCTGTCGGACAGTTTGGATGAAAAACTGTTTTTT. It codes for CASSLSDSLDEKLFF. The full variable domain, in which reference TRBV5-1 and TRBJ1-4 provide the parts outside the CDR3, is KAGVTQTPRYLIKTRGQQVTLSCSPISGHRSVSWYQQTPGQGLQFLFEYFSETQRNKGNFPGRFSGRQFSNSRSEMNVSTLELGDSALYLCASSLSDSLDEKLFFGSGTQLSVL.

In DNA, the CDR3 is TGTGCCTGGACAGACTATGGCTACACCTTC. Translated: CAWTDYGYTF. This sequence joins TRBV30 and TRBJ1-2, with D unclear. Germline assignment: CDR1 GTSNPN and CDR2 SVGIG (reference sequence). The CDR3 contains 10 residues. V was shortened by 4 bases and J by 3 bases, with 3 bases between the two germline ends.

This clone came up a few times. This chain connects TRBV23-1 to TRBJ1-2, with 8 positions matching TRBD1. TRBV23-1 is reported as an ORF; its role is uncertain. The CDR3 has 14 amino acids. Unmatched junction bases numbered 3, after V lost 2 bases and J lost 4 bases. The DNA of the CDR3 is TGCGCCAGCAGTCAACGGACAGGGCCCTATGGCTACACCTTC. This translates into CASSQRTGPYGYTF.

The chain links TRBV14 to TRBJ2-2, with TRBD1 matching 11 bases. The CDR3 covers 16 residues. Germline CDR1 is SGHDN and CDR2 is FVKESK. The V gene end was trimmed by 6 bases and the J gene end by 7 bases; junction bases not matched to a gene: 10. CDR3: CASSHWTGGAGGELFF. As DNA, the CDR3 is TGTGCCAGCAGTCATTGGACAGGGGGCGCAGGCGGGGAGCTGTTTTTT.

The chain employs TRBV6-5 and TRBJ2-7, with 10 bases fitting TRBD1. The CDR3 runs to 15 residues. CDR1 and CDR2 (germline): MNHEY, SVGAGI. V was clipped by 8 bases and J by 4 bases; unmatched bases: 11. CDR3 region: CASSRNRQGAYEQYF. In DNA, the CDR3 is TGTGCCAGCTCACGGAACAGACAGGGGGCTTACGAGCAGTACTTC.

V and J are TRBV7-9 and TRBJ1-1, with TRBD1 matching 7 bases. Germline CDR1 and CDR2: SEHNR and FQNEAQ (reference sequence). CDR3 length: 17 amino acids. Trimming removed 5 bases from V and 1 base from J; junction bases left unmatched: 13. The CDR3 loop reads CASSLGWDNRGNTEAFF. CDR3 bases: TGTGCCAGCAGCCTCGGGTGGGACAACAGGGGGAACACTGAAGCTTTCTTT.

The chain has TRBV5-6 and TRBJ2-5; D gene ambiguous. This CDR3 has 18 amino acids. The germline V gene has CDR1 SGHDT and CDR2 YYEEEE. Trimming took off 0 bases at V and 6 bases at J, with 24 bases between the two ends. The CDR3 here is CASSLEGETSYISQTQYF. For the CDR3, the DNA is TGTGCCAGCAGCTTGGAAGGAGAGACTTCCTACATTAGTCAGACCCAGTACTTC.

The chain couples TRBV5-1 to TRBJ2-5, with 8 bases aligning to TRBD2. There are 19 residues in the CDR3. Germline V CDR1 and CDR2: SGHRS, YFSETQ. Germline trimming cut 4 bases from V and 2 bases from J; bases unmatched to any gene: 19. For the CDR3, the DNA is TGCGCCAGCAGCCCCGGACTAGCCCCGAATGGGAATTTACAAGAGACCCAGTACTTC. Its protein product is CASSPGLAPNGNLQETQYF. Using reference TRBV5-1 and TRBJ2-5 for the parts outside the CDR3, the full variable domain is KAGVTQTPRYLIKTRGQQVTLSCSPISGHRSVSWYQQTPGQGLQFLFEYFSETQRNKGNFPGRFSGRQFSNSRSEMNVSTLELGDSALYLCASSPGLAPNGNLQETQYFGPGTRLLVL.

This rearrangement joins TRBV20-1 to TRBJ2-1; D gene uncertain. The CDR3 totals 10 residues. Germline V gene lookup returns CDR1 DFQATT and CDR2 SNEGSKA (reference sequence). Trimming removed 5 bases at V and 7 bases at J, with 6 bases between. CDR3 DNA sequence: TGCAGTGCTTACAAGAATGAGCAGTTCTTC. This sequence encodes CSAYKNEQFF.

The CDR3 loop reads CASSSFQANYGYTF. CDR3 nucleotide sequence: TGCGCCAGCAGCTCGTTTCAGGCTAACTATGGCTACACCTTC. This rearrangement joins TRBV5-1 to TRBJ1-2; D call uncertain. This CDR3 spans 14 amino acids. Germline CDR1 reads SGHRS; CDR2 reads YFSETQ. V lost 3 bases and J 0 bases, leaving 9 bases between the germline ends.

The chain joins TRBV7-8 to TRBJ1-2; TRBD1 aligns across 7 bases. J gave up 4 bases and V 5 bases, and 10 bases lay outside the gene matches. The germline V gene encodes CDR1 SGHVS and CDR2 FQNEAQ. The CDR3 spans 15 residues. CDR3 amino acids: CASSQMEQGIYGYTF. The DNA for the CDR3 is TGTGCCAGCAGCCAGATGGAACAGGGGATCTATGGCTACACCTTC.

The chain has TRBV6-5 and TRBJ1-2, with 7 bases fitting TRBD1. This CDR3 contains 13 residues. Losses at the gene ends were 1 base for V and 6 bases for J; bases not matched to a gene: 2. CDR1 is MNHEY, CDR2 SVGAGI, per germline. The CDR3 DNA sequence: TGTGCCAGCAGTTACTTCACAGGGGATGGCTACACCTTC. Its protein is CASSYFTGDGYTF.

The chain uses TRBV19 and TRBJ1-5; maybe TRBD1 (5 bases). Trimming removed 4 bases from V and 3 bases from J, with 10 bases in between. CDR3 length equals 14 residues. Per germline, CDR1 LNHDA and CDR2 SQIVND (reference sequence). This chain's CDR3 is CASSTDRVNQPQHF. The CDR3 region has the DNA TGTGCCAGTAGTACCGACAGAGTCAATCAGCCCCAGCATTTT. Based on the CDR3 plus reference TRBV19 and TRBJ1-5, the full variable domain is DGGITQSPKYLFRKEGQNVTLSCEQNLNHDAMYWYRQDPGQGLRLIYYSQIVNDFQKGDIAEGYSVSREKKESFPLTVTSAQKNPTAFYLCASSTDRVNQPQHFGDGTRLSIL.

This chain links TRBV5-1 with TRBJ1-2; D is undetermined. V was pared by 4 bases and J by 6 bases, with 19 bases between. There are 15 residues in the CDR3. Germline CDR1 SGHRS, CDR2 YFSETQ. The CDR3 region is CASSRGDGEQNGYTF. Here the CDR3 DNA reads TGCGCCAGCAGCCGCGGCGACGGAGAGCAAAATGGCTACACCTTC.

This clone has more than one count but fewer than ten. The chain couples TRBV19 to TRBJ1-5; D unclear. Germline loops: CDR1 LNHDA, CDR2 SQIVND (reference sequence). V was shortened by 3 bases and J by 7 bases, with 13 bases between the two germline ends. The CDR3 has 14 amino acids. The CDR3, as DNA: TGTGCCAGTAGTATTCATGGGGAGGAACAGCCCCAGCATTTT. It specifies CASSIHGEEQPQHF.

This clone is a singleton in its sample. This chain uses TRBV7-3 with TRBJ1-3, with 9 bases aligning to TRBD1. Germline trimming cut 5 bases from V and 4 bases from J; bases unmatched to any gene: 6. CDR1 SGHTA and CDR2 FQGTGA come from the germline V gene. This CDR3 has 15 residues. Written as DNA, the CDR3 is TGTGCCAGCAGCCTGATACAGGGGGCCGGAAACACCATATATTTT. Translation: CASSLIQGAGNTIYF.

This clone has just a few counts. The rearrangement joins TRBV5-1 to TRBJ1-4, with a possible D match to TRBD1 (5 bases). The CDR3 consists of 16 residues. Germline CDR1 reads SGHRS; CDR2 reads YFSETQ. The germline V and J ends were trimmed by 0 bases and 0 bases, with 9 bases remaining between them. The CDR3 sequence: CASSLETDPTNEKLFF. The CDR3 DNA follows: TGCGCCAGCAGCTTGGAGACAGATCCAACTAATGAAAAACTGTTTTTT.

V is TRBV9 and J is TRBJ2-3; D unresolved. The CDR3 consists of 14 residues. Germline CDR1 and CDR2: SGDLS and YYNGEE. Deletions cut 0 bases from V and 2 bases from J, with 7 bases between. The CDR3 nucleotides are TGTGCCAGCAGCGTAGGACAAGACACAGATACGCAGTATTTT. As protein: CASSVGQDTDTQYF.